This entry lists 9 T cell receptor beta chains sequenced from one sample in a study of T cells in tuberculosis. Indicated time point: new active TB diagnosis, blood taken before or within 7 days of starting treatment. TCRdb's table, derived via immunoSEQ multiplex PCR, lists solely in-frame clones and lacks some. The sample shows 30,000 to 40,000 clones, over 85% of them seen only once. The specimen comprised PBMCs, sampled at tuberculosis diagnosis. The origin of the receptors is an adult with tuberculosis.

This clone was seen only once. The CDR3 here is CASSLGARGDTQYF. The CDR3 DNA is TGTGCCAGCAGTTTGGGAGCCCGCGGGGATACGCAGTATTTT. The chain uses TRBV27 and TRBJ2-3; a weak D match, TRBD2 (5 bases). CDR1 is MNHEY and CDR2 is SMNVEV in the germline V gene (reference sequence). V lost 3 bases to trimming and J lost 6 bases, with 13 bases between them. The CDR3 runs to 14 residues.

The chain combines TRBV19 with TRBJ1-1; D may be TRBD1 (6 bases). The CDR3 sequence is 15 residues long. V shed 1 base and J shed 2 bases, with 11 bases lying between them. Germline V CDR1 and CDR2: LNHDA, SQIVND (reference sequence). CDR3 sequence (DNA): TGTGCCAGTAGTATAGGCGCAGGGGTCAACACTGAAGCTTTCTTT. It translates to CASSIGAGVNTEAFF.

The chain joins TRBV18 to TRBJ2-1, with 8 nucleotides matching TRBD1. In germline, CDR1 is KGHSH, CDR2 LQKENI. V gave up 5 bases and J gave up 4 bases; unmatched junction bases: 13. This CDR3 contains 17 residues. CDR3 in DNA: TGTGCCAGCTCATCCCAAGCGGACAGGGATACATACAATGAGCAGTTCTTC. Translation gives CASSSQADRDTYNEQFF. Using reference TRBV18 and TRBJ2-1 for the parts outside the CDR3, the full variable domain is NAGVMQNPRHLVRRRGQEARLRCSPMKGHSHVYWYRQLPEEGLKFMVYLQKENIIDESGMPKERFSAEFPKEGPSILRIQQVVRGDSAAYFCASSSQADRDTYNEQFFGPGTRLTVL.

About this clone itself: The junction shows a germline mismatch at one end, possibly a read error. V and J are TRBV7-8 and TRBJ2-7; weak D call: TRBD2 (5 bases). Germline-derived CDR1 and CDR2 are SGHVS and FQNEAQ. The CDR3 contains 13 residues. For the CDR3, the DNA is TGTGCCAGCAGCTTAGCGGACTCCAACGAGCAGTACTTC. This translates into CASSLADSNEQYF.

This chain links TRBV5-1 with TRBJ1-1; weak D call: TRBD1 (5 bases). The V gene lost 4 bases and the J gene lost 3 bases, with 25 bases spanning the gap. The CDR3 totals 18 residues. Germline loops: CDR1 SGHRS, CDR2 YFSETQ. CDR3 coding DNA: TGCGCCAGCAGCCTCCACGCCCCCGGCCCAGGGTCTTACACTGAAGCTTTCTTT. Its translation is CASSLHAPGPGSYTEAFF.

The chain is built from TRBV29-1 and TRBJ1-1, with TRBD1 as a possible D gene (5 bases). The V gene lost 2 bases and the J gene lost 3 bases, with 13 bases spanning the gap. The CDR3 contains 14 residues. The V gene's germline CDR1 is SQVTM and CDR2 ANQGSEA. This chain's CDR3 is CSVEMGLSDTEAFF. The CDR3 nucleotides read TGCAGCGTTGAAATGGGACTATCTGACACTGAAGCTTTCTTT.

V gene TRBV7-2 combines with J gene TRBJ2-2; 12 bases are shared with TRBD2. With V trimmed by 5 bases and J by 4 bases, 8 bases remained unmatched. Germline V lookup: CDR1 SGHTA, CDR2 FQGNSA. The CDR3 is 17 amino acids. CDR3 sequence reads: CASSGGTSGRSTGELFF. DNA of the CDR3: TGTGCCAGCAGCGGAGGGACTAGCGGGCGGAGCACCGGGGAGCTGTTTTTT. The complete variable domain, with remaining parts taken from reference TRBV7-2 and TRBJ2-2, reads GAGVSQSPSNKVTEKGKDVELRCDPISGHTALYWYRQSLGQGLEFLIYFQGNSAPDKSGLPSDRFSAERTGGSVSTLTIQRTQQEDSAVYLCASSGGTSGRSTGELFFGEGSRLTVL.

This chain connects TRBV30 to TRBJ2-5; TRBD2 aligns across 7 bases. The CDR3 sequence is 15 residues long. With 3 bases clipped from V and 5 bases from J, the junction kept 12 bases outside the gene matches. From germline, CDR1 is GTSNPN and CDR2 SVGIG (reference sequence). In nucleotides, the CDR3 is TGTGCCTGGAGCTCCTTGGGAGGGCCTCGGGAGACCCAGTACTTC. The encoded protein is CAWSSLGGPRETQYF. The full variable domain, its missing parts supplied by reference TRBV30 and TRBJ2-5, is SQTIHQWPATLVQPVGSPLSLECTVEGTSNPNLYWYRQAAGRGLQLLFYSVGIGQISSEVPQNLSASRPQDRQFILSSKKLLLSDSGFYLCAWSSLGGPRETQYFGPGTRLLVL.

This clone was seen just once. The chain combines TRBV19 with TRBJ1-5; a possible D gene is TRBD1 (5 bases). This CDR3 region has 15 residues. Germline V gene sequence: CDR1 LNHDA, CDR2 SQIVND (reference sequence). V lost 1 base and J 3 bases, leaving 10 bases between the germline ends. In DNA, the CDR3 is TGTGCCAGTAGTATAGGCCAGGGATTCAATCAGCCCCAGCATTTT. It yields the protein CASSIGQGFNQPQHF.